This T cell receptor (beta chain) appears in the sequencing data of a study of blood T cell repertoires in COVID-19 (dated by TCRdb to 2020 to 2021). For the wider study: Collaborator samples came from the United States, Italy and Spain and covered acute and convalescent phases of COVID-19. The sample metadata nearly always contained a de-identified subject ID, COVID-19 status, age in years and sex. The material from the prospective study consisted of cDNA or gDNA derived from T cells, B-cell-depleted T cells, or PBMCs. The repertoires were released in a freely available public database meant as a resource for research on the immune response to SARS-CoV-2. Samples came from the ongoing ImmuneRACE study (first 160 participants) plus 1,254 subjects from 6 global collaborators. Deeply sampled blood TCRbeta repertoires from subjects exposed to, actively infected with, or recovered from COVID-19 were included in the dataset. HLA class I and class II types, where available, came from metadata supplied by the sample provider rather than from assay-based typing.

Clipping removes 6 bases from V and 8 bases from J, with 8 as the unmatched junction base count. Reading from cysteine to phenylalanine, the CDR3 counts 15 amino acids. This entry keeps only the CDR3 DNA: 45 bases, framed from base 1. From the germline V gene, CDR1 is MNHEY and CDR2 is SVGAGI. General conclusions and limits of the study: How much clinical and demographic metadata was included differed by source and by participant, and the metadata was provided uncurated.

As for this clone: Its antigen specificity is not known. No much larger clonotype is one base removed from it; base qualities were not supplied.

Whole blood was collected in K2EDTA tubes by collaborating institutions according to the institutions' own protocols. Collaborator samples were shipped for TCRbeta analysis as frozen whole blood, isolated PBMCs, or DNA extracted from either sample type. The immunoSEQ Assay, a bias-controlled multiplex PCR, was used to amplify TCRbeta CDR3 regions from genomic DNA. The authors' pipeline ran thus. The number of nucleated cells in each sample was estimated from the amplification of reference gene primers within the assay. Sequence reads were collapsed and filtered to measure the absolute abundance of every unique TCRbeta CDR3 rearrangement. Productive Simpson clonality was computed per sample as the square root of Simpson's diversity index over productive rearrangements. The table was pulled from immuneACCESS by TCRdb, which kept in-frame rearrangements only. Such tables lose some clones; where checked, under half of the loss comes from unresolved V genes, and the rest has no known cause. From that table come the V and J calls and clone size; the DNA was used to work out D and trimming. Recorded for this sample are about 220,000 clones; 80% of them occurred a single time. The ten biggest clones cover around 7.7% of the sample.

The chain is assembled from TRBV6-5 and TRBJ1-6; TRBD1 agrees with 9 junctional bases. The sample was peripheral blood. This sequence originates from a woman between 65 and 79 years old with acute or convalescent COVID-19. DNA sequence: TGTGCCAGCAGGACAGGGACAGGGTCGGATTCACCCCTCCACTTT. The encoded protein is CASRTGTGSDSPLHF.